The 10 T cell receptor beta chains below all came from one sample that was sequenced in a study of blood T cell repertoires in COVID-19. Assay used: immunoSEQ multiplex PCR; TCRdb lists only in-frame clones, some missing. Found here are 110,000 to 150,000 clones, over 70% of them singletons; the top ten hold roughly 1.6%. The sequenced material came from peripheral blood. All receptors come from a woman aged 45 to 65 with acute or convalescent COVID-19.

This clone has just one count. The chain is built from TRBV2 and TRBJ1-1; D gene uncertain. Germline-derived CDR1 and CDR2 are SNHLY and FYNNEI. The germline V and J ends were trimmed by 8 bases and 6 bases, with 13 bases remaining between them. The CDR3 has 12 amino acids. CDR3 protein: CASAPGIAEAFF. The CDR3 bases are TGTGCCAGCGCCCCGGGAATCGCTGAAGCTTTCTTT.

The genes are TRBV6-5 and TRBJ1-1, with a tentative D call TRBD1 (5 bases). The germline V gene encodes CDR1 MNHEY and CDR2 SVGAGI. The V gene lost 4 bases and the J gene lost 0 bases, with 12 bases spanning the gap. The CDR3 runs 15 residues. In DNA, the CDR3 is TGTGCCAGCAGTTTCACCGACAGTTTGAACACTGAAGCTTTCTTT. Protein product: CASSFTDSLNTEAFF.

This chain uses TRBV18 with TRBJ1-1, with D possibly matching TRBD1 (5 bases). V was trimmed by 4 bases and J by 5 bases, leaving 11 bases between them. This CDR3 spans 13 amino acids. Germline V lookup: CDR1 KGHSH, CDR2 LQKENI. The CDR3: CASSREGNTEAFF. CDR3 DNA sequence: TGTGCCAGCTCACGGGAGGGGAATACTGAAGCTTTCTTT.

This rearrangement joins TRBV5-1 to TRBJ2-3, with no clear D. The CDR3 is 17 amino acids. V was clipped by 1 base and J by 1 base, with 16 bases between them. Germline values: CDR1 SGHRS, CDR2 YFSETQ. Here the CDR3 reads CASSLKVLDVGTDTQYF. As DNA, the CDR3 is TGCGCCAGCAGCTTGAAGGTTCTAGATGTGGGCACAGATACGCAGTATTTT. Full variable domain (rest looked up from reference TRBV5-1 and TRBJ2-3): KAGVTQTPRYLIKTRGQQVTLSCSPISGHRSVSWYQQTPGQGLQFLFEYFSETQRNKGNFPGRFSGRQFSNSRSEMNVSTLELGDSALYLCASSLKVLDVGTDTQYFGPGTRLTVL.

Details on this clone: Compared with germline, one end of the junction differs, possibly owing to a read error. The CDR3 DNA is TGTGCCAGCTCCCCACTGGAAGCGGATCTCTCCTACGAGCAGTACTTC. It codes for CASSPLEADLSYEQYF. The chain couples TRBV18 to TRBJ2-7; D is perhaps TRBD2 (5 bases). Looked up from germline, CDR1 is KGHSH and CDR2 is LQKENI. The CDR3 length is 16 residues. Full variable domain (rest looked up from reference TRBV18 and TRBJ2-7): NAGVMQNPRHLVRRRGQEARLRCSPMKGHSHVYWYRQLPEEGLKFMVYLQKENIIDESGMPKERFSAEFPKEGPSILRIQQVVRGDSAAYFCASSPLEADLSYEQYFGPGTRLTVT.

This clone was seen more than once but under ten times. The gene calls are TRBV19 and TRBJ1-1, with 11 bases that match TRBD1. The CDR3 sequence is 15 residues long. V lost 1 base, J lost 6 bases, and 4 bases stayed unmatched. Germline assignment: CDR1 LNHDA and CDR2 SQIVND (reference sequence). The CDR3 is CASSIGDRGSAEAFF. The CDR3 DNA reads TGTGCCAGTAGTATAGGGGACAGGGGGTCGGCTGAAGCTTTCTTT.

This clone has only a few counts. The chain is built from TRBV7-8 and TRBJ2-7; 8 positions agree with TRBD2. Looked up from germline, CDR1 is SGHVS and CDR2 is FQNEAQ. With V trimmed by 5 bases and J by 2 bases, 5 bases remained unmatched. CDR3 size: 14 residues. CDR3 residues: CASSTSGRTYEQYF. CDR3 coding DNA: TGTGCCAGCAGCACTAGCGGCCGAACCTACGAGCAGTACTTC.

The chain recombines TRBV2 with TRBJ2-7, with D maybe TRBD2 (5 bases). The length of the CDR3 is 13 residues. Trimming stripped 6 bases from V and 2 bases from J, with 11 bases between. Germline V lookup: CDR1 SNHLY, CDR2 FYNNEI. The CDR3 loop reads CASRVLVPYEQYF. The CDR3, as DNA: TGTGCCAGCAGGGTACTAGTCCCCTACGAGCAGTACTTC.

The V gene is TRBV7-9, the J gene TRBJ2-7, with TRBD1 matching over 12 bases. Germline lookup yields CDR1 SEHNR and CDR2 FQNEAQ (reference sequence). Trimming at V came to 8 bases and at J to 5 bases, leaving 4 bases not matched to a gene. CDR3 length: 13 amino acids. CDR3 region: CASCRDRGHEQYF. CDR3 DNA: TGTGCCAGCTGCCGGGACAGGGGGCACGAGCAGTACTTC.

The chain is built from TRBV6-1 and TRBJ2-7; a weak D match, TRBD2 (5 bases). CDR1 is MNHNS, CDR2 SASEGT, per germline. V was trimmed by 2 bases and J by 6 bases, leaving 11 bases between them. CDR3 length equals 13 residues. CDR3 nucleotides: TGTGCCAGCAGTGAAACGGGGTTACGCGAGCAGTACTTC. Translation: CASSETGLREQYF.